This T cell receptor (beta chain) was retrieved from a study of T cell responses to AZD1222 COVID-19 vaccine. Study background: Pooling was applied to second doses at about 4 or about 12 weeks.

V dropped 6 bases and J dropped 2 bases, with 7 bases sitting between them. The CDR3 is made up of 12 amino acids. Germline V CDR1 and CDR2: SEHNR, FQNEAQ (reference sequence). Regarding the study as a whole: Reportedly, nearly half of unique spike TCRs recognized epitopes outside B.1.351/B.1.1.7 mutations. It was only 6 or 7 AZD1222 recipients who were seropositive at baseline.

Method: immunoSEQ multiplex PCR; TCRdb's copy keeps in-frame clones and lacks some. Among more than 150,000 clones listed, approximately 86% were seen once. A remark on this clone: What it recognizes is unknown.

The TCR comes from an adult in good health. V and J are TRBV7-9 and TRBJ2-5; no firm D call. Specimen: peripheral blood, collected on day 0 of AZD1222 vaccination. The CDR3 is CASRDEQETQYF. CDR3 bases: TGTGCCAGCAGGGATGAACAAGAGACCCAGTACTTC.